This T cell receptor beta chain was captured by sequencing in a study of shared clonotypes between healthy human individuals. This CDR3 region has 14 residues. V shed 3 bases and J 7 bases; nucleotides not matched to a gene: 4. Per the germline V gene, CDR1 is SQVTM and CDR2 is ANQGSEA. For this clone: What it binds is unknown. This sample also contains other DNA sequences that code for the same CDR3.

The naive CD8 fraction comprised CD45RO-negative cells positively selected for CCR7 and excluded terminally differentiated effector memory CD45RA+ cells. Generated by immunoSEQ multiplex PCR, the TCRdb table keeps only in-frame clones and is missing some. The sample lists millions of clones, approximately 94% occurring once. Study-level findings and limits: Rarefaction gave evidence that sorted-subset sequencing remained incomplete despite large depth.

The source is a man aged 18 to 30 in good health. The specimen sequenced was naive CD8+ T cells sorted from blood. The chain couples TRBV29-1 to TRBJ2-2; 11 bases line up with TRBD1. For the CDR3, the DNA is TGCAGCGTTGAGGGGACAGGGGGGATCGGGGAGCTGTTTTTT. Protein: CSVEGTGGIGELFF.